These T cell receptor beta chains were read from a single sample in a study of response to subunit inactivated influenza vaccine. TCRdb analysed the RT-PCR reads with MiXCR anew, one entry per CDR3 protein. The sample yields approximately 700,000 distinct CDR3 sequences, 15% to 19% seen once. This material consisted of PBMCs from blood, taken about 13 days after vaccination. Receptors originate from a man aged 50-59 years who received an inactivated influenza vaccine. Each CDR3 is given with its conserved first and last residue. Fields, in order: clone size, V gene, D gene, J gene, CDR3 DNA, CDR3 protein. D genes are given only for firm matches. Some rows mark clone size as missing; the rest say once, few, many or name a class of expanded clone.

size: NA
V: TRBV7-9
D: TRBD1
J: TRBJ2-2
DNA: TGTGCCAGCAGCTTAAGCACCGGGACAGGGAACACCGGGGAGCTGTTTTTT
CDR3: CASSLSTGTGNTGELFF

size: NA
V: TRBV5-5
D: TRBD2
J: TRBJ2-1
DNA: TGTGCCAGCAGCTGGAGCCCGCTAGCGGGAGGGTCCAATGAGCAGTTCTTC
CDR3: CASSWSPLAGGSNEQFF

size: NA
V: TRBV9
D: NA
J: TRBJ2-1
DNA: TGTGCCAGCAGCGTAGGGGACACCGAGACTAATGAGCAGTTCTTC
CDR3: CASSVGDTETNEQFF

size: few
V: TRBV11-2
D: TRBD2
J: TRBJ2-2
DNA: TGTGCCAGCAGCACCAGGACTAGCGGGGGGGCTTTGGGCGGGGAGCTGTTTTTT
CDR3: CASSTRTSGGALGGELFF

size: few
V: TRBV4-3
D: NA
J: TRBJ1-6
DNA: TGCGCCAGCAGCCCCAGGTTAAGCAAGAGCTCCTATAATTCACCCCTCCACTTT
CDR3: CASSPRLSKSSYNSPLHF

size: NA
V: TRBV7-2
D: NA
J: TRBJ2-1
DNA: TGTGCCAGCAGTTCGACCGGACAGAAATACAATGAGCAGTTCTTC
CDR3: CASSSTGQKYNEQFF

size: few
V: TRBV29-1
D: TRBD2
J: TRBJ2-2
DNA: TGCAGCGCCCGCGGGGGTATCACCGGGGAGCTGTTTTTT
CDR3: CSARGGITGELFF

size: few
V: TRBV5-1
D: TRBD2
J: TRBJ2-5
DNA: TGCGCGAGCAAGAAACTAGCGGGGGACCAAGAGACCCAGTACTTC
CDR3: CASKKLAGDQETQYF

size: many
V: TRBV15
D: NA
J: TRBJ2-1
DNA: TGTGCCACCAGCAGTTCCACGGCGGGTGAGCAGTTCTTC
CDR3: CATSSSTAGEQFF

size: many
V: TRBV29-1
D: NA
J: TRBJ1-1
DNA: TGCAGCGTGGGGGGGGCCCTTCCCACTGAAGCTTTCTTT
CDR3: CSVGGALPTEAFF

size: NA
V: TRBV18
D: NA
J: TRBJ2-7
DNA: TGTGCCAGCTCACCCACCGGGAGCACGTCCTACGAGCAGTACTTC
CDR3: CASSPTGSTSYEQYF

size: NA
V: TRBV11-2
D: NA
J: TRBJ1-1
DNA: TGTGCCAGCACCCACTGGGGGACGGACACTGAAGCTTTCTTT
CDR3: CASTHWGTDTEAFF

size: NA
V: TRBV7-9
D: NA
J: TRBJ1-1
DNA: TGTGCCAGCAGCTCACACGGGGGTTCTCCTGAAGCTTTCTTT
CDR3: CASSSHGGSPEAFF

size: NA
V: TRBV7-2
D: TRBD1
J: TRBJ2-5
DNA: TGTGCCAGCAGCTTAGCCCTGGGCAGGGGGCTCCAAGAGACCCAGTACTTC
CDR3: CASSLALGRGLQETQYF

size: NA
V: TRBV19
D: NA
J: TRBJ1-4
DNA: TGTGCCAGTAGTATAATGGAGAATGAAAAACTGTTTTTT
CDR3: CASSIMENEKLFF

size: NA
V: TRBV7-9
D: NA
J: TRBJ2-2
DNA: TGTGCCAGCAGCTTAACAGAGGCGAACACCGGGGAGCTGTTTTTT
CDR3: CASSLTEANTGELFF

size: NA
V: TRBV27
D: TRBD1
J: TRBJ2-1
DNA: TGTGCCAGCAGCCTTACCCGGGACAGGCCTATTCGCTCCTACAATGAGCAGTTCTTC
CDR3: CASSLTRDRPIRSYNEQFF

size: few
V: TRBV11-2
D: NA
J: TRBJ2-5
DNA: TGTGCCAGCAGCTTTTTATCCAGCGGCCAAGAGACCCAGTACTTC
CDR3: CASSFLSSGQETQYF

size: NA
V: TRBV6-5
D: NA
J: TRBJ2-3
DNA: TGTGCCAGCAGTTACCCCCCAGTTCCTAGCACAGATACGCAGTATTTT
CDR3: CASSYPPVPSTDTQYF

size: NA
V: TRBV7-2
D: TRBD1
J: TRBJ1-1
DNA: TGTGCCAGCAGCTCAGGACAGGGGACAAATGAAGCTTTCTTT
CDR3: CASSSGQGTNEAFF

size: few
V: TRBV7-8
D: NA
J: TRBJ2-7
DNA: TGTGCCAGCAGCTTAGTAGTTCGAGGACCCCACGAGCAGTACTTC
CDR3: CASSLVVRGPHEQYF

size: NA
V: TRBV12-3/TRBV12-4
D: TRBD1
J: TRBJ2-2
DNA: TGTGCCAGCAGCCCCGCCGGGACAGGGGCCGGGGAGCTGTTTTTT
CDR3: CASSPAGTGAGELFF

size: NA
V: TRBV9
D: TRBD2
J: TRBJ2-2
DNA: TGTGCCAGCAGCGTAGAGGCAGCGGGATATGTCCCCGGGGAGCTGTTTTTT
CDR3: CASSVEAAGYVPGELFF

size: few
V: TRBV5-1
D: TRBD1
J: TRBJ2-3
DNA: TGCGCCAGCAAGAGACAGGGGACAGATACGCAGTATTTT
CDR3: CASKRQGTDTQYF

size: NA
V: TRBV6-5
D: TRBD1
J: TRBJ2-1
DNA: TGTGCCAGCAGTTACTCCAAGTACAGGGGGATGCGATCCTACAATGAGCAGTTCTTC
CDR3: CASSYSKYRGMRSYNEQFF

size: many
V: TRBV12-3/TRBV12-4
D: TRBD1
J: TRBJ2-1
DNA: TGTGCCAGCAGTAGGGGGCCCAACTCCCGCTACAATGAGCAGTTCTTC
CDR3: CASSRGPNSRYNEQFF

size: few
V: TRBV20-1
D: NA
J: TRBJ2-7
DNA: TGCAGTGCTAGAGGGGCCCGGGAAGCTGGCTACGAGCAGTACTTC
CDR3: CSARGAREAGYEQYF

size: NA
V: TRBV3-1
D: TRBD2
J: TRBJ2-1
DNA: TGTGCCAGCAGCCAAGAGGCTAGCGGGGGGGCCAGGTCCGTCAATGAGCAGTTCTTC
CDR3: CASSQEASGGARSVNEQFF

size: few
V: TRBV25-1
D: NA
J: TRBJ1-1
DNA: TGTGCCAGCAGTGGTTGGTCGGAGGGGATGGGCACTGAAGCTTTCTTT
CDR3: CASSGWSEGMGTEAFF

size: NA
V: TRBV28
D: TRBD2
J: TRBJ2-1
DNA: TGTGCCAGCAGTTTGCGGCTAGCGGGAGGCGGCTCCTACAATGAGCAGTTCTTC
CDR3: CASSLRLAGGGSYNEQFF

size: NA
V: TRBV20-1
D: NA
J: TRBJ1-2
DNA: TGCAGTGCTAGTTTAGGCCAGGGGATGGGCTACACCTTC
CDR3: CSASLGQGMGYTF

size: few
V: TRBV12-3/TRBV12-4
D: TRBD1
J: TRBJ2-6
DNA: TGTGCCAGCAGTTTGTACACAGGGGGCGCTGGGGCCAACGTCCTGACTTTC
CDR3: CASSLYTGGAGANVLTF